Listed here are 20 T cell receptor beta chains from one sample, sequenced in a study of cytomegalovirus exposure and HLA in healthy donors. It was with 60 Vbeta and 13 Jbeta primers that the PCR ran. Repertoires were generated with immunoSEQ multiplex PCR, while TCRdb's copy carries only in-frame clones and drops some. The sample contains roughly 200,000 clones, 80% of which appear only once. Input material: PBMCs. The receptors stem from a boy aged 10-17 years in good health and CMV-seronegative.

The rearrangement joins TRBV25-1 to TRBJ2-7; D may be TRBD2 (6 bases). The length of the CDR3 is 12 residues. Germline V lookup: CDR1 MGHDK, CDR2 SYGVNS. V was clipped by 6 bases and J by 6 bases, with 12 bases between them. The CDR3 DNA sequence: TGTGCCAGCAGGGCGGGACTCCGCGAGCAGTACTTC. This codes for CASRAGLREQYF.

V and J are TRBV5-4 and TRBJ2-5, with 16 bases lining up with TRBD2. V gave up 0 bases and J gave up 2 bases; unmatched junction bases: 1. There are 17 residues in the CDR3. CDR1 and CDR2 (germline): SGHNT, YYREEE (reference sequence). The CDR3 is CASSLGGLAGGQETQYF. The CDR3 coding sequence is TGTGCCAGCAGCTTGGGGGGACTAGCGGGAGGGCAAGAGACCCAGTACTTC.

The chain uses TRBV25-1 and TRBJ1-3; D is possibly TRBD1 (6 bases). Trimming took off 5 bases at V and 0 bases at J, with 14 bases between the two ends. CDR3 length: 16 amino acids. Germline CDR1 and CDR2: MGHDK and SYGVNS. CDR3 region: CASSLQGSGSGNTIYF. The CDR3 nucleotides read TGTGCCAGCAGTCTTCAGGGGAGCGGCTCTGGAAACACCATATATTTT.

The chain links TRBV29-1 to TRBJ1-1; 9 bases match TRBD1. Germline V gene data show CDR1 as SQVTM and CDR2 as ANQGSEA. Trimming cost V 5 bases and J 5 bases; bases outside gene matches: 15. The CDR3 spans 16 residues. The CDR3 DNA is TGCAGCGTTTGGTTAACAGGGGGCACGGGGGGAACTGAAGCTTTCTTT. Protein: CSVWLTGGTGGTEAFF.

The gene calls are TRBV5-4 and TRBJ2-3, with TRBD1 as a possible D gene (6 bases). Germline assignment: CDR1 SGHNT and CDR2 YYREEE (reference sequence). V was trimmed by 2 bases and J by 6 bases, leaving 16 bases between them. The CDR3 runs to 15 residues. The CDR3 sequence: CASSLSGQASDTQYF. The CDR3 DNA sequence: TGTGCCAGCAGCTTATCGGGACAAGCGTCGGATACGCAGTATTTT. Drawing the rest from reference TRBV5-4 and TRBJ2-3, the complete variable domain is ETGVTQSPTHLIKTRGQQVTLRCSSQSGHNTVSWYQQALGQGPQFIFQYYREEENGRGNFPPRFSGLQFPNYSSELNVNALELDDSALYLCASSLSGQASDTQYFGPGTRLTVL.

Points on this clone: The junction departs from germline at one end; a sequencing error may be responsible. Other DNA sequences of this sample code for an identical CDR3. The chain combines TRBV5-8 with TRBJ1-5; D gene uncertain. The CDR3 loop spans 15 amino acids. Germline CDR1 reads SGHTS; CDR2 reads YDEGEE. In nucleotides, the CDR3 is TGTGCCAGCGGTTTTACGGGTATTAGCAACCAGCCCCAGCATTTT. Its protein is CASGFTGISNQPQHF.

The CDR3 sequence is CASTASGDNEQFF. CDR3 sequence (DNA): TGTGCCAGCACGGCTAGCGGAGACAATGAGCAGTTCTTC. The chain carries TRBV28 and TRBJ2-1; the match to TRBD2 covers 7 bases. The CDR3 is 13 residues long. With 7 bases clipped from V and 5 bases from J, the junction kept 5 bases outside the gene matches. CDR1 and CDR2 (germline): MDHEN, SYDVKM.

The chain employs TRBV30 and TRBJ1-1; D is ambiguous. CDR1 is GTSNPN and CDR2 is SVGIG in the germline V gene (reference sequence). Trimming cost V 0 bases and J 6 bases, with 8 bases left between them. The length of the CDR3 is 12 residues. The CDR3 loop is CAWSVRGSEAFF. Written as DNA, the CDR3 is TGTGCCTGGAGTGTACGAGGGTCTGAAGCTTTCTTT.

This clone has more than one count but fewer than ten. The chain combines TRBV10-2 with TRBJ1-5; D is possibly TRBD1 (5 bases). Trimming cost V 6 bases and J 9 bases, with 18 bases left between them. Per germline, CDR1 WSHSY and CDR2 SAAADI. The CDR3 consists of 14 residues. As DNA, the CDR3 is TGCGCCAGCAGGAATCAGGAGGGGATGGGGCCCCAGCATTTT. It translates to CASRNQEGMGPQHF.

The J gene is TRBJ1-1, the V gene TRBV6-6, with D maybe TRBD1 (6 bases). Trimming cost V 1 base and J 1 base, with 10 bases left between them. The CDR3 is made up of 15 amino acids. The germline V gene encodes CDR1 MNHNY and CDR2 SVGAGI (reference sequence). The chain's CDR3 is CASSYYRETNTEAFF. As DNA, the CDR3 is TGTGCCAGCAGTTACTACAGGGAGACGAACACTGAAGCTTTCTTT.

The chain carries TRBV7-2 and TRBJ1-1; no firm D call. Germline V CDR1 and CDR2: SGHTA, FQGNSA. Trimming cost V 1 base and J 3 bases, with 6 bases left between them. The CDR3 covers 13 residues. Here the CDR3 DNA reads TGTGCCAGCAGCTTAGTGGCGGACACTGAAGCTTTCTTT. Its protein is CASSLVADTEAFF.

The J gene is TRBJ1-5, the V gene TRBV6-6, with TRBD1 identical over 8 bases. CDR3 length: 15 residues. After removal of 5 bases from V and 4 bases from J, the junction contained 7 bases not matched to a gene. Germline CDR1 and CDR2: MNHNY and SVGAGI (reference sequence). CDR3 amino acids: CASSRGTGINQPQHF. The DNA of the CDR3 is TGTGCCAGCAGTAGAGGGACAGGCATTAATCAGCCCCAGCATTTT.

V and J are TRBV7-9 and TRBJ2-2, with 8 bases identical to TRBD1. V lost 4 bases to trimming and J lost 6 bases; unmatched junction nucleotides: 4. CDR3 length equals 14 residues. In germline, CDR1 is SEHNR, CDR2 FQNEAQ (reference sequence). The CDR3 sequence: CASSSTGVPGELFF. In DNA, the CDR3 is TGTGCCAGCAGCTCGACAGGGGTGCCCGGGGAGCTGTTTTTT.

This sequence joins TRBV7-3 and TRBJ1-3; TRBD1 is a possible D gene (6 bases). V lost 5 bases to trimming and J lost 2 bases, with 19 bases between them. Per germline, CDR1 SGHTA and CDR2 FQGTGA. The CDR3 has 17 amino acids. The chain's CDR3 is CASSPIHNRVPGNTIYF. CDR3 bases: TGTGCCAGCAGCCCAATACACAACAGGGTCCCTGGAAACACCATATATTTT.

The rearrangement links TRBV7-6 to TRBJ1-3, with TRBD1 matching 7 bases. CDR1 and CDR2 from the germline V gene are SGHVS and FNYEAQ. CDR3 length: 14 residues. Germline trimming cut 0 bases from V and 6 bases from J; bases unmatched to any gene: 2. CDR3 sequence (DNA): TGTGCCAGCAGCTTAGCGGGACAGAAAAACACCATATATTTT. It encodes CASSLAGQKNTIYF.

This CDR3 reads CAWRGGGVETQYF. In nucleotides, the CDR3 is TGTGCCTGGAGGGGTGGAGGGGTCGAGACCCAGTACTTC. The rearrangement uses TRBV30 and TRBJ2-5; possible D gene TRBD2, 6 bases. Germline-derived CDR1 and CDR2 are GTSNPN and SVGIG (reference sequence). Deletions cut 3 bases from V and 5 bases from J, with 13 bases between. CDR3 size: 13 residues.

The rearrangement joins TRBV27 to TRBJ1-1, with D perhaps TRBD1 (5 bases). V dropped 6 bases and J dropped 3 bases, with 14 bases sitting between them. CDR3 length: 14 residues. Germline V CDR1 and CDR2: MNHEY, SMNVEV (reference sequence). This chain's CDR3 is CASRLGGGYTEAFF. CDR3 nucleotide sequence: TGTGCCAGCAGGTTAGGTGGGGGGTACACTGAAGCTTTCTTT.

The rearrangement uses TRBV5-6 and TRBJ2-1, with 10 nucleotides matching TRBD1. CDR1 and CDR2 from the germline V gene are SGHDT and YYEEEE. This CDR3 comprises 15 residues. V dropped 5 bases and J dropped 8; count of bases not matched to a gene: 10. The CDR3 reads CASSRGGQGSHEQFF. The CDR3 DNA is TGTGCCAGCAGTCGAGGGGGACAGGGGTCCCATGAGCAGTTCTTC.

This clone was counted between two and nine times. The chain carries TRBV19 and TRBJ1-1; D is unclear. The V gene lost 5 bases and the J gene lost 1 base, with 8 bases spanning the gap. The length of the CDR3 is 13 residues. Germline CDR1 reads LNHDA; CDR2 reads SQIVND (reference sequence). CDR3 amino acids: CASSAEWNTEAFF. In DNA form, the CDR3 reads TGTGCCAGTAGTGCGGAATGGAACACTGAAGCTTTCTTT.

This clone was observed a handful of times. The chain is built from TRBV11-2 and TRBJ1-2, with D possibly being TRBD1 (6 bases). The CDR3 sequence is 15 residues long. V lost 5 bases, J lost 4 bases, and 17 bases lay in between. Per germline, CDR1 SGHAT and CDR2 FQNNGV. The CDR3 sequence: CASSPRGGALYGYTF. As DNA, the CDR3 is TGTGCCAGCAGCCCGAGGGGGGGGGCTCTCTATGGCTACACCTTC.